This T cell receptor beta chain was identified during a study of early T cells in non-severe SARS-CoV-2 infection. Each CDR3 protein gets one entry after TCRdb re-called the 5' RACE reads with MiXCR. The sample gives about 56,000 distinct CDR3 sequences, about 10% of which show up once; 6.5% is in the top ten. The CDR3 is made up of 15 amino acids. Losses at the gene ends were 5 bases for V and 1 base for J; bases not matched to a gene: 4. CDR1 is DFQATT, CDR2 SNEGSKA, per germline (reference sequence). At least ten counts were recorded for this clonotype. V is TRBV20-1 and J is TRBJ2-2; 10 bases are shared with TRBD2. Input material: whole blood. The receptor comes from an adult who was a healthcare worker with PCR-confirmed SARS-CoV-2 infection or an uninfected control (not recorded which). CDR3 sequence: CSAAGLAENTGELFF. In DNA, the CDR3 is TGCAGTGCTGCCGGACTAGCGGAGAACACCGGGGAGCTGTTTTTT.